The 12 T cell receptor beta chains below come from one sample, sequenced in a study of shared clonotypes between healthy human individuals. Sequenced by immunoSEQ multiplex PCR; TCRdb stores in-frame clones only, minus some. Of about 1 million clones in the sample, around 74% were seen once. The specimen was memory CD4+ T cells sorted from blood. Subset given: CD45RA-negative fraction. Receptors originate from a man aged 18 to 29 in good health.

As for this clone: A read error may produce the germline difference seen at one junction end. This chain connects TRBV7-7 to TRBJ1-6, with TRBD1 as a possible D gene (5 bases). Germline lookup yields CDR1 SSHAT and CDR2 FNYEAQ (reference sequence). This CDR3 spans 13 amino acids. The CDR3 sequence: CASSLVGDSPLHF. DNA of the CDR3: TGTGCTAGCAGCTTGGTGGGGGATTCACCCCTCCACTTT.

The CDR3 DNA follows: TGTGCCAGCAGCGCGGGCGGGGGCCCCTACGAGCAGTACTTC. This encodes CASSAGGGPYEQYF. The rearrangement joins TRBV9 to TRBJ2-7; D possibly corresponds to TRBD2 (7 bases). CDR3 size: 14 residues. CDR1 and CDR2 (germline): SGDLS, YYNGEE. Trimming shortened V by 3 bases and J by 2 bases, and 12 bases separated the two germline ends.

The CDR3 nucleotides read TGTGCCAGCTCGCCGGGACAGGGGATTTACGAGCAGTACTTC. Residues: CASSPGQGIYEQYF. The gene calls are TRBV18 and TRBJ2-7; 10 bases match TRBD1. Losses at the gene ends were 6 bases for V and 4 bases for J; bases not matched to a gene: 6. Germline CDR1 is KGHSH and CDR2 is LQKENI. The CDR3 length is 14 residues.

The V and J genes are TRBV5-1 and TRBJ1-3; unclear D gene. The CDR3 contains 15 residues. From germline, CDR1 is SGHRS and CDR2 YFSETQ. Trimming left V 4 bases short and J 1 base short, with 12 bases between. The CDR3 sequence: CASSPEGISGNTIYF. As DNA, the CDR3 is TGCGCCAGCAGCCCCGAAGGGATATCTGGAAACACCATATATTTT.

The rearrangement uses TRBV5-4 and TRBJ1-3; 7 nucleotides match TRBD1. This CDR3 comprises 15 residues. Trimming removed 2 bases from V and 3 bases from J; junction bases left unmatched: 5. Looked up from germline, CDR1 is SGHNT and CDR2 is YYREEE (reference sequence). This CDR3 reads CASSFGDRVGNTIYF. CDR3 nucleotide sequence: TGTGCCAGCAGCTTCGGCGACAGGGTTGGAAACACCATATATTTT. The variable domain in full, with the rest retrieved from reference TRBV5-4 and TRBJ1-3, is ETGVTQSPTHLIKTRGQQVTLRCSSQSGHNTVSWYQQALGQGPQFIFQYYREEENGRGNFPPRFSGLQFPNYSSELNVNALELDDSALYLCASSFGDRVGNTIYFGEGSWLTVV.

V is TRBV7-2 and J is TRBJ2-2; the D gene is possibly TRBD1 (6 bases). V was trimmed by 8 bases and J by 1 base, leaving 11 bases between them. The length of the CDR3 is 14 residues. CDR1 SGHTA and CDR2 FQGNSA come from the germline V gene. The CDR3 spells CASARQVNTGELFF. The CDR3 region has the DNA TGTGCCAGCGCGAGACAGGTGAACACCGGGGAGCTGTTTTTT.

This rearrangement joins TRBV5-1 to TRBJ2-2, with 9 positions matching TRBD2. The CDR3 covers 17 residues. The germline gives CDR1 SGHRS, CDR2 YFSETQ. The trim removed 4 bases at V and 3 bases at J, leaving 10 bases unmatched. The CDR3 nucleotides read TGCGCCAGCAGCCCGAGACCGACTAGCGGAGACACCGGGGAGCTGTTTTTT. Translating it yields CASSPRPTSGDTGELFF.

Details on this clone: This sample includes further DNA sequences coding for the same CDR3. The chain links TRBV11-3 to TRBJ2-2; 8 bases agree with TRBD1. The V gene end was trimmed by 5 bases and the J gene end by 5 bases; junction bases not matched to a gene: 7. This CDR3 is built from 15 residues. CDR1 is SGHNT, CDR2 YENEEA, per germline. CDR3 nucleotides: TGTGCCAGCAGCCCCGGACAGGGCGGGACCGGGGAGCTGTTTTTT. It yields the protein CASSPGQGGTGELFF.

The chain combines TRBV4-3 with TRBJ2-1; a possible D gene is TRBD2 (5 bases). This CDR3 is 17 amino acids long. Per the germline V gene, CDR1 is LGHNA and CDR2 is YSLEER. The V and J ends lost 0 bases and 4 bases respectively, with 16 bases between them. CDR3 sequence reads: CASSQDIPGTRYNEQFF. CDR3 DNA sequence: TGCGCCAGCAGCCAAGATATCCCAGGAACTAGGTACAATGAGCAGTTCTTC.

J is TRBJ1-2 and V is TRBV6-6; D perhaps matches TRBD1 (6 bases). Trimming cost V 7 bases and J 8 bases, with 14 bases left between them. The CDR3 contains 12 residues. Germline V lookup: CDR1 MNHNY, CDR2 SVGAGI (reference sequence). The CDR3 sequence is CASTHRALGYTF. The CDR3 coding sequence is TGTGCCAGCACCCACAGGGCCTTAGGCTACACCTTC.

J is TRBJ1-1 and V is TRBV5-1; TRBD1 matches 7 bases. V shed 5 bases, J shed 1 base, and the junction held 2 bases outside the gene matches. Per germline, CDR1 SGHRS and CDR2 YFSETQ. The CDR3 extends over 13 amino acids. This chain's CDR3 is CASRGGRNTEAFF. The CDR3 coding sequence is TGCGCCAGCAGAGGGGGCCGGAACACTGAAGCTTTCTTT.

The CDR3 is CASSFGGVTYEQYF. The DNA of the CDR3 is TGTGCCAGCAGCTTTGGCGGGGTTACCTACGAGCAGTACTTC. The chain has TRBV5-8 and TRBJ2-7; D possibly corresponds to TRBD2 (6 bases). This CDR3 is 14 amino acids long. Germline-derived CDR1 and CDR2 are SGHTS and YDEGEE. Between the trimmed V and J ends, which lost 2 bases and 2 bases, there was a span of 11 bases.